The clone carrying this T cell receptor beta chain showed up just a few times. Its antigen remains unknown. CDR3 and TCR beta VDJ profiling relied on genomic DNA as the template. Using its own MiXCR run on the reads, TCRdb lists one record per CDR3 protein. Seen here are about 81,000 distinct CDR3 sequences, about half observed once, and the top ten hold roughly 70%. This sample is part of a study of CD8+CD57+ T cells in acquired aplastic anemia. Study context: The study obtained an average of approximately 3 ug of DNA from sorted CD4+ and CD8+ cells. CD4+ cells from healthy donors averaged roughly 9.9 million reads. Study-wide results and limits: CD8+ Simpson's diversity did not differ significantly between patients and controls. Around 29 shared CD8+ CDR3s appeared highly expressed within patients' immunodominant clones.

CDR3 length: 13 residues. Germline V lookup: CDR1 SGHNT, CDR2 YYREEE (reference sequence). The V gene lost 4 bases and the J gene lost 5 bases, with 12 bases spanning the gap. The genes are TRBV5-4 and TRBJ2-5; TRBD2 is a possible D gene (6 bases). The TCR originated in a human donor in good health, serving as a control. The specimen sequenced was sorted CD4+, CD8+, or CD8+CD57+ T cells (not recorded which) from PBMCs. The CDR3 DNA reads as TGTGCCAGCAGCACTGGGGACTTTGAGACCCAGTACTTC. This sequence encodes CASSTGDFETQYF.